The 25 T cell receptor beta chains in this list originate from one sample, sequenced in a study of radiotherapy plus CTLA-4 blockade in lung cancer. Libraries were prepared by immunoSEQ multiplex PCR; TCRdb keeps only in-frame clonotypes and omits some of them. The data hold 30,000 to 40,000 clones, with around 85% observed a single time. This specimen was peripheral blood, taken from a patient treated with radiotherapy plus ipilimumab. The receptor set was obtained from a human donor with non-small cell lung cancer who had stable disease on radiotherapy plus ipilimumab.

The chain employs TRBV5-6 and TRBJ2-7; the D is unclear. Trimming pared 4 bases from V and 3 bases from J, leaving 17 bases between. Germline V lookup: CDR1 SGHDT, CDR2 YYEEEE. The CDR3 is 15 residues long. The CDR3 loop is CASSRSVLNNYEQYF. The CDR3 bases are TGTGCCAGCAGCCGCTCGGTTCTTAATAACTACGAGCAGTACTTC.

The chain joins TRBV5-1 to TRBJ2-5; 8 nucleotides align to TRBD2. In germline, CDR1 is SGHRS, CDR2 YFSETQ. V shed 3 bases and J 1 base; nucleotides not matched to a gene: 5. This CDR3 has 15 amino acids. The CDR3 here is CASSSSSGSQETQYF. The CDR3 DNA reads TGCGCCAGCAGCTCCTCTAGCGGGTCCCAAGAGACCCAGTACTTC. The full variable domain, rest sourced from reference TRBV5-1 and TRBJ2-5, is KAGVTQTPRYLIKTRGQQVTLSCSPISGHRSVSWYQQTPGQGLQFLFEYFSETQRNKGNFPGRFSGRQFSNSRSEMNVSTLELGDSALYLCASSSSSGSQETQYFGPGTRLLVL.

V gene TRBV19 combines with J gene TRBJ2-5; TRBD1 matches at 8 bases. V shed 6 bases, J shed 5 bases, and the junction held 11 bases outside the gene matches. Per germline, CDR1 LNHDA and CDR2 SQIVND (reference sequence). CDR3 length: 15 residues. CDR3: CASSPLRGRRETQYF. The CDR3 DNA is TGTGCCAGTAGCCCACTCAGGGGGCGCCGGGAGACCCAGTACTTC.

The chain joins TRBV7-9 to TRBJ2-5, with 7 bases matching TRBD2. CDR1 and CDR2 from the germline V gene are SEHNR and FQNEAQ (reference sequence). The length of the CDR3 is 16 residues. After removal of 1 base from V and 1 base from J, the junction contained 6 bases not matched to a gene. CDR3 coding DNA: TGTGCCAGCAGCTTAGGTTGGCGGGAGTCCCAAGAGACCCAGTACTTC. This codes for CASSLGWRESQETQYF. Full variable domain (missing parts from reference TRBV7-9 and TRBJ2-5): DTGVSQNPRHKITKRGQNVTFRCDPISEHNRLYWYRQTLGQGPEFLTYFQNEAQLEKSRLLSDRFSAERPKGSFSTLEIQRTEQGDSAMYLCASSLGWRESQETQYFGPGTRLLVL.

This clone was counted once. The chain links TRBV7-6 to TRBJ2-7, with 7 bases fitting TRBD1. V was clipped by 5 bases and J by 2 bases; unmatched bases: 6. The CDR3 is 14 amino acids. Germline values: CDR1 SGHVS, CDR2 FNYEAQ. For the CDR3, the DNA is TGTGCCAGCAGCCACGACAGGGTCCCCTACGAGCAGTACTTC. Translation gives CASSHDRVPYEQYF.

The chain links TRBV18 to TRBJ2-5; D is undetermined. Germline V CDR1 and CDR2: KGHSH, LQKENI. This CDR3 region has 14 residues. The V gene lost 3 bases and the J gene lost 0 bases, with 8 bases spanning the gap. The CDR3 region is CASSPVPDQETQYF. Written as DNA, the CDR3 is TGTGCCAGCTCACCTGTACCAGACCAAGAGACCCAGTACTTC.

This clone was picked up a small number of times. V and J are TRBV4-2 and TRBJ1-4; D remains ambiguous. This CDR3 has 16 residues. V was trimmed by 0 bases and J by 4 bases, leaving 12 bases between them. Germline CDR1 is LGHNA and CDR2 is YNFKEQ. CDR3 coding DNA: TGTGCCAGCAGCCAAGACAAGAACGCGGGTAATGAAAAACTGTTTTTT. Encoded protein: CASSQDKNAGNEKLFF.

The chain employs TRBV19 and TRBJ2-5, with 16 positions matching TRBD2. CDR1 is LNHDA and CDR2 is SQIVND in the germline V gene (reference sequence). The CDR3 totals 19 residues. The ends lost 5 bases at V and 0 bases at J; junction bases unmatched: 9. This chain's CDR3 is CASSPGLAGGIRYQETQYF. Here the CDR3 DNA reads TGTGCCAGTAGTCCGGGACTAGCGGGAGGGATAAGGTACCAAGAGACCCAGTACTTC.

This chain joins TRBV5-6 and TRBJ1-2; 8 bases line up with TRBD1. The V and J ends lost 0 bases and 2 bases, in that order; junction bases with no gene match: 0. Germline CDR1 reads SGHDT; CDR2 reads YYEEEE. The CDR3 is made up of 14 amino acids. Written as DNA, the CDR3 is TGTGCCAGCAGCTTGGGACAGGGGAACTATGGCTACACCTTC. As protein: CASSLGQGNYGYTF.

The V and J genes are TRBV19 and TRBJ2-7; 11 bases align to TRBD1. Germline CDR1 reads LNHDA; CDR2 reads SQIVND (reference sequence). The V segment lost 5 bases and the J segment 6 bases; nucleotides outside the gene matches: 9. The CDR3 contains 15 residues. The CDR3 DNA reads TGTGCCAGTAGTCCCCCGGGACAGGGGGTTCTCGAGCAGTACTTC. As protein: CASSPPGQGVLEQYF.

The V gene is TRBV4-1, the J gene TRBJ1-5; D unclear. Between the trimmed V and J ends, which lost 2 bases and 6 bases, there was a span of 11 bases. The CDR3 contains 14 residues. Germline lookup yields CDR1 MGHRA and CDR2 YSYEKL. As DNA, the CDR3 is TGCGCCAGCAGCCAAACTGTGGGAGCTCAGCCCCAGCATTTT. Residues: CASSQTVGAQPQHF.

The rearrangement uses TRBV27 and TRBJ1-5; tentative D call: TRBD1 (6 bases). Trimming took 5 bases from V and 0 from J, leaving 11 bases between them. Germline loops: CDR1 MNHEY, CDR2 SMNVEV (reference sequence). This CDR3 has 15 residues. This CDR3 is CASSRTAYSNQPQHF. The DNA for the CDR3 is TGTGCCAGCAGTCGGACAGCCTATAGCAATCAGCCCCAGCATTTT.

The V call is TRBV7-8, the J call TRBJ1-5; a weak D match, TRBD1 (5 bases). The CDR3 loop spans 14 amino acids. V was pared by 5 bases and J by 4 bases, with 12 bases between. Germline V gene sequence: CDR1 SGHVS, CDR2 FQNEAQ. CDR3 sequence: CASSQPDTNQPQHF. The CDR3 bases are TGTGCCAGCAGCCAACCGGACACGAATCAGCCCCAGCATTTT.

This sequence joins TRBV5-4 and TRBJ1-3, with 7 bases fitting TRBD1. Trimming took 4 bases from V and 2 from J; bases not matched to a gene: 9. The CDR3 is made up of 16 amino acids. In germline, CDR1 is SGHNT, CDR2 YYREEE (reference sequence). The CDR3 loop is CASSPTGKGAGNTIYF. The CDR3 coding sequence is TGTGCCAGCAGCCCGACAGGGAAGGGAGCTGGAAACACCATATATTTT.

This clone was observed a few times. The chain is built from TRBV10-2 and TRBJ2-7; 9 bases align to TRBD2. The V and J ends lost 7 bases and 2 bases, in that order; junction bases with no gene match: 6. The CDR3 extends over 14 amino acids. The germline V gene encodes CDR1 WSHSY and CDR2 SAAADI. Here the CDR3 reads CASTETSGPYEQYF. The CDR3 DNA is TGCGCCAGCACGGAGACTAGCGGCCCCTACGAGCAGTACTTC.

The gene calls are TRBV6-5 and TRBJ2-5, with D perhaps TRBD2 (5 bases). The CDR3 sequence is 11 residues long. V was clipped by 7 bases and J by 5 bases, with 8 bases between them. Germline assignment: CDR1 MNHEY and CDR2 SVGAGI. The CDR3, as DNA: TGTGCCAGCATCAGAGGGGAGACCCAGTACTTC. Translated, it gives CASIRGETQYF.

The rearrangement links TRBV28 to TRBJ2-5; TRBD2 agrees at 7 bases. CDR3 length equals 13 residues. CDR1 is MDHEN and CDR2 is SYDVKM in the germline V gene. Unmatched junction bases numbered 5, after V lost 8 bases and J lost 2 bases. The CDR3 DNA reads as TGTGCCAGCGCGACGGGAGGACAAGAGACCCAGTACTTC. The encoded protein is CASATGGQETQYF.

V usage is TRBV18 and J usage is TRBJ2-3; TRBD2 agrees at 8 bases. Germline CDR1 reads KGHSH; CDR2 reads LQKENI. V trimming: 3 bases; J trimming: 4 bases; junction bases outside the gene matches: 9. The length of the CDR3 is 16 residues. In DNA form, the CDR3 reads TGTGCCAGCTCACCCATGAGCGGGAGTGGCGCAGATACGCAGTATTTT. The encoded protein is CASSPMSGSGADTQYF.

V gene TRBV5-4 combines with J gene TRBJ1-1; 7 bases line up with TRBD1. Germline loops: CDR1 SGHNT, CDR2 YYREEE (reference sequence). The length of the CDR3 is 16 residues. The ends lost 4 bases at V and 5 bases at J; junction bases unmatched: 14. CDR3 coding DNA: TGTGCCAGCAGCACCAGTCGAGCAGGGGGGAGGACTGAAGCTTTCTTT. Its translation is CASSTSRAGGRTEAFF.

This clone was seen a few times. The J gene is TRBJ2-7, the V gene TRBV18; D remains ambiguous. Trimming removed 2 bases at V and 1 base at J, with 12 bases between. The germline CDR1 and CDR2 sequences are KGHSH and LQKENI. The CDR3 runs 15 residues. CDR3 loop: CASSPSSTESYEQYF. As DNA, the CDR3 is TGTGCCAGCTCACCAAGTTCTACCGAATCCTACGAGCAGTACTTC.

The sample holds one count of this clone. The gene calls are TRBV2 and TRBJ1-2, with TRBD1 matching over 11 bases. This CDR3 has 14 residues. The V gene end was trimmed by 6 bases and the J gene end by 2 bases; junction bases not matched to a gene: 2. Germline CDR1 reads SNHLY; CDR2 reads FYNNEI. CDR3 in DNA: TGTGCCAGCAGCCGGGACAGGGGGAACTATGGCTACACCTTC. Protein sequence: CASSRDRGNYGYTF.

The chain carries TRBV19 and TRBJ2-2; 8 bases are a match to TRBD2. This CDR3 is 18 amino acids long. CDR1 is LNHDA, CDR2 SQIVND, per germline (reference sequence). With V trimmed by 7 bases and J by 5 bases, 18 bases remained unmatched. The CDR3 protein is CASTPNDGGRWETGELFF. The CDR3 region has the DNA TGTGCCAGTACCCCTAACGATGGCGGGAGGTGGGAGACCGGGGAGCTGTTTTTT.

The V gene is TRBV2, the J gene TRBJ2-5; 11 bases line up with TRBD2. Germline V gene lookup returns CDR1 SNHLY and CDR2 FYNNEI. J lost 2 bases, V lost 2 bases, and 13 bases had no gene match. The CDR3 totals 19 residues. The CDR3 loop is CASSEIASGRFRIQETQYF. CDR3 coding DNA: TGTGCCAGCAGTGAAATCGCTAGCGGGAGGTTCCGGATACAAGAGACCCAGTACTTC.

The rearrangement uses TRBV27 and TRBJ1-5, with TRBD1 matching over 8 bases. The V gene end was trimmed by 6 bases and the J gene end by 4 bases; junction bases not matched to a gene: 5. Germline CDR1 is MNHEY and CDR2 is SMNVEV (reference sequence). This CDR3 contains 14 residues. The CDR3 spells CASSPDRANQPQHF. In nucleotides, the CDR3 is TGTGCCAGCAGCCCGGACAGGGCGAATCAGCCCCAGCATTTT.

The genes are TRBV27 and TRBJ1-2; 9 nucleotides align to TRBD1. With 3 bases clipped from V and 7 bases from J, the junction kept 9 bases outside the gene matches. The CDR3 consists of 15 residues. From germline, CDR1 is MNHEY and CDR2 SMNVEV (reference sequence). CDR3 amino acids: CASSLVPGQGGGYTF. Written as DNA, the CDR3 is TGTGCCAGCAGTTTGGTCCCGGGACAGGGTGGTGGCTACACCTTC.